This T cell receptor (beta chain) originates from a study of blood T cell repertoires in COVID-19. Study details: Acute and convalescent COVID-19 samples came from the United States, Italy and Spain. T cells, B-cell-depleted T cells, or PBMCs supplied cDNA or gDNA.

Those enrolled in Seattle joined during active infection and were followed longitudinally afterward. Original handling: Reference gene primer amplification in the assay estimated nucleated cell counts. The method was immunoSEQ multiplex PCR; TCRdb's version includes in-frame clones alone and lacks a portion of them. V and J calls and clone size are those listed in that table; D and trimming were worked out from the DNA. Of roughly 24,000 clones listed, approximately 91% are singletons. This CDR3 is 15 amino acids long. V lost 2 bases, J lost 6 bases, and 11 bases stayed unmatched. Germline lookup yields CDR1 GTSNPN and CDR2 SVGIG (reference sequence).

The TCR comes from a man aged 65 to 85 with COVID-19, enrolled during active disease. The rearrangement joins TRBV30 to TRBJ1-1, with 8 bases that match TRBD1. Source material: peripheral blood. Written as DNA, the CDR3 is TGTGCCTGGAGTCCCTCGGACAGGGTTTGGGCTGAAGCTTTCTTT. It specifies CAWSPSDRVWAEAFF. Complete variable domain (other parts from reference TRBV30 and TRBJ1-1): SQTIHQWPATLVQPVGSPLSLECTVEGTSNPNLYWYRQAAGRGLQLLFYSVGIGQISSEVPQNLSASRPQDRQFILSSKKLLLSDSGFYLCAWSPSDRVWAEAFFGQGTRLTVV.